This T cell receptor beta chain is drawn from a study of blood T cells in healthy people across ages (dated by TCRdb to between 2014 and 2017). A note on the overall study: In model experiments, roughly one uniquely barcoded TCR beta cDNA molecule per two T cells was captured by template switching. Using the same blood draw, the study looked at two additional independent replicas of 1 million unique cDNA reads for two donors, one aged 18 to 30 and the other aged 80 or older. To avoid experimental bias, donors of different ages were distributed randomly across sequencing lanes. Four age groups were formed from the donors: young (average approximately 15 years), middle-aged (approximately 40), aged (approximately 60) and long-lived (more than 75). To track age-related changes in TCR beta repertoire diversity, the study relied on deep sequencing normalized with unique cDNA molecular identifiers.

The 39 donors, aged about 6 to 100 years, were systemically healthy Caucasian individuals from Russia. Each donor gave 8 to 10 milliliters of peripheral blood, drawn into EDTA-treated Vacutainer tubes. Ficoll-Paque density-gradient centrifugation was used to isolate PBMCs, with at least 7 million obtained per sample. Total RNA was extracted from PBMCs with Trizol reagent, with at least 6 micrograms obtained per sample. For every donor, an aliquot of PBMCs went through flow cytometry to measure the percentages of naive CD45RAhigh/CD27high T cells. As concerns this clonotype: It has no known antigen specificity. No much larger clone is present one base from it, and per-base qualities are unavailable.

The library was prepared using 5' RACE. TCRdb names Illumina HiSeq 2500 as the instrument used. A second PCR of roughly 6 to 11 cycles was run with a J-beta primer mix and a sample-barcoded 5' primer. A template-switch 5' adaptor carrying 12 random nucleotides introduced a unique molecular identifier onto each TCR beta cDNA molecule. Each sample yielded at least 3 million CDR3-containing paired-end reads. First-strand cDNA was synthesized from all RNA with the Mint cDNA synthesis kit, primed by a TRBC-specific oligonucleotide. All cDNA was treated with uracil-DNA glycosylase and then went through a first 18-cycle PCR with the universal primers M1SS and BC2_uni_R. In the source study's methods: For normalization, 1 million high-quality reads were randomly selected from each sample, with every read carrying a distinct molecular identifier. Reads with shared molecular identifiers were discarded instead of being binned into consensus sequences. MiTCR, run with a Q25 quality threshold and the strictest error-elimination algorithm, handled CDR3 identification, clonotype clustering and error correction. A nonparametric unseen species model with Euler transformation was used to estimate a lower bound on total TCR beta diversity. TCRdb reworked the public reads: Q25 trimming with fastp, MiXCR clone assembly, productive beta chains retained. Each CDR3 protein gets just one entry, which takes the most common genes and DNA from the rows behind it. The authors' filters were not applied to this entry. Counted in this sample were some 1.5 million distinct CDR3 sequences; 28% of them appeared once. The biggest ten clones account for roughly 8% of the sample.

Study-level results and caveats: Compared with the aged group, more naive CD4+ T cells, fewer expanded clones and increased TCR diversity were shown by the long-lived group, suggesting age selection. Because the CMV infection status of the donors was unknown, age-related changes in expanded clonotypes may potentially have been confounded. Total diversity estimates from one million sequenced T cells were considered lower bounds and underestimates. Observed TCR beta diversity per million T cells fell roughly linearly with age, and a significant reduction was already apparent by age approximately 41. Since profiling was done on bulk unsorted PBMCs, naive and antigen-experienced compartments could not be conclusively compared. The percentage of naive T cells measured by flow cytometry correlated strongly with observed TCR beta diversity.

The TCR was taken from a woman aged 25 to 39 in good health. Sequenced material: blood.

The DNA sequence reads TGTGCCAGCAGCCCAGGACTAGCTGGGCCCCGGAGCTCCTACGAGCAGTACTTC. It encodes CASSPGLAGPRSSYEQYF. The rearranged segments are TRBV7-3 and TRBJ2-7, with TRBD2 identical over 8 junction bases. Including the terminal cysteine and phenylalanine, the CDR3 comprises 18 residues. The kept DNA is CDR3 alone, 54 bases in frame from the first base. CDR1 SGHTA and CDR2 FQGTGA were looked up in the germline V gene. The junction shows trimming of 5 bases on V and 0 bases on J, and the gene matches do not reach 15 bases of it.